The 24 T cell receptor beta chains listed next were all sequenced from one sample in a study of T cell responses to AZD1222 COVID-19 vaccine. Produced via immunoSEQ multiplex PCR; TCRdb's table is partial and in-frame only. The sample has 95,000 to 100,000 clones; roughly 90% are singletons. Sequences were derived from peripheral blood, sampled on day 0 of AZD1222 vaccination. The source of these receptors is an adult in good health.

The V gene is TRBV5-4, the J gene TRBJ2-1; TRBD2 matches 12 bases. This CDR3 has 16 residues. V lost 4 bases and J lost 7; bases outside the gene matches: 9. Germline CDR1 is SGHNT and CDR2 is YYREEE (reference sequence). The CDR3 DNA follows: TGTGCCAGCAGCGCGCAGACTAGCGGGAGTACAAATGAGCAGTTCTTC. Translation gives CASSAQTSGSTNEQFF. The complete variable domain, with remaining parts taken from reference TRBV5-4 and TRBJ2-1, reads ETGVTQSPTHLIKTRGQQVTLRCSSQSGHNTVSWYQQALGQGPQFIFQYYREEENGRGNFPPRFSGLQFPNYSSELNVNALELDDSALYLCASSAQTSGSTNEQFFGPGTRLTVL.

The rearrangement links TRBV5-1 to TRBJ1-1; a weak D match, TRBD1 (5 bases). The CDR3 is 13 amino acids. The germline CDR1 and CDR2 sequences are SGHRS and YFSETQ. V was trimmed by 0 bases and J by 6 bases, leaving 9 bases between them. The CDR3 DNA reads as TGCGCCAGCAGCTTGGGGCGGGGCGCTGAAGCTTTCTTT. It translates to CASSLGRGAEAFF.

The gene calls are TRBV27 and TRBJ2-6; D remains ambiguous. This CDR3 region has 17 residues. Deletions cut 0 bases from V and 4 bases from J, with 13 bases between. The germline V gene encodes CDR1 MNHEY and CDR2 SMNVEV (reference sequence). Here the CDR3 DNA reads TGTGCCAGCAGTTTATCGCACCGCTTTAGCGGGGCCAACGTCCTGACTTTC. It is translated as CASSLSHRFSGANVLTF.

The rearrangement uses TRBV4-1 and TRBJ1-4; TRBD1 aligns across 9 bases. Germline V gene data show CDR1 as MGHRA and CDR2 as YSYEKL. The CDR3 sequence is 16 residues long. V shed 0 bases, J shed 7 bases, and the junction held 6 bases outside the gene matches. Here the CDR3 reads CASSQDTGTGSEKLFF. In DNA, the CDR3 is TGCGCCAGCAGCCAAGATACGGGGACAGGGTCTGAAAAACTGTTTTTT.

The chain combines TRBV6-5 with TRBJ1-5; D is unresolved. The germline gives CDR1 MNHEY, CDR2 SVGAGI. The CDR3 is 16 amino acids. V lost 4 bases, J lost 5 bases, and 18 bases lay in between. Here the CDR3 reads CASSSHTKSPHQPQHF. The DNA for the CDR3 is TGTGCCAGCAGTTCCCATACAAAGTCACCGCATCAGCCCCAGCATTTT.

J is TRBJ1-4 and V is TRBV7-9, with D possibly being TRBD1 (5 bases). With 1 base removed from V and 7 bases from J, the gap between germline ends came to 7 bases. The germline V gene has CDR1 SEHNR and CDR2 FQNEAQ (reference sequence). CDR3 length: 13 amino acids. The CDR3 DNA sequence: TGTGCCAGCAGCTTAGACAGGAGTGAAAAACTGTTTTTT. Translating gives CASSLDRSEKLFF. Supplemented by reference TRBV7-9 and TRBJ1-4, the full variable domain reads DTGVSQNPRHKITKRGQNVTFRCDPISEHNRLYWYRQTLGQGPEFLTYFQNEAQLEKSRLLSDRFSAERPKGSFSTLEIQRTEQGDSAMYLCASSLDRSEKLFFGSGTQLSVL.

The chain links TRBV5-1 to TRBJ2-5; TRBD2 might be the D (5 bases). The germline CDR1 and CDR2 sequences are SGHRS and YFSETQ. CDR3 length equals 16 residues. Trimming shortened V by 0 bases and J by 5 bases, and 17 bases separated the two germline ends. The CDR3 DNA sequence: TGCGCCAGCAGCTTGGTGGAAACTAGTCGGGCTGAGACCCAGTACTTC. Residues: CASSLVETSRAETQYF.

This sequence joins TRBV5-6 and TRBJ1-6; D is perhaps TRBD1 (5 bases). Germline CDR1 is SGHDT and CDR2 is YYEEEE. Trimming removed 4 bases at V and 7 bases at J, with 12 bases between. CDR3 length: 14 amino acids. The CDR3 DNA reads as TGTGCCAGCAGCCTCGGGACGATAAATTCACCCCTCCACTTT. It codes for CASSLGTINSPLHF.

By frequency in the sample, this clone is medium-sized. The chain joins TRBV27 to TRBJ1-1; unclear D gene. Trimming left V 9 bases short and J 1 base short, with 9 bases between. The CDR3 has 12 residues. In germline, CDR1 is MNHEY, CDR2 SMNVEV (reference sequence). As DNA, the CDR3 is TGTGCCAGGCCCAAGTCGAACACTGAAGCTTTCTTT. Its protein is CARPKSNTEAFF.

The J gene is TRBJ2-2, the V gene TRBV10-3; D might be TRBD1 or TRBD2, each matching 5 bases. Germline V lookup: CDR1 ENHRY, CDR2 SYGVKD. There are 17 residues in the CDR3. Trimming shortened V by 0 bases and J by 1 base, and 12 bases separated the two germline ends. The CDR3 loop reads CAISESGPGRNTGELFF. The CDR3 DNA sequence: TGTGCCATCAGTGAGTCGGGGCCAGGGAGGAACACCGGGGAGCTGTTTTTT.

V and J are TRBV7-3 and TRBJ2-1; no reliable D call. Trimming stripped 5 bases from V and 7 bases from J, with 12 bases between. Germline assignment: CDR1 SGHTA and CDR2 FQGTGA. The CDR3 contains 13 residues. The CDR3 protein is CASSQREGNEQFF. For the CDR3, the DNA is TGTGCCAGCAGCCAAAGAGAAGGGAATGAGCAGTTCTTC.

This clone has just a few counts. The chain carries TRBV15 and TRBJ1-1; D is uncertain. Germline V gene sequence: CDR1 LNHNV, CDR2 YYDKDF (reference sequence). The ends were cut back, 5 bases at V and 0 bases at J, with 19 bases in the middle. This CDR3 has 17 residues. The CDR3 DNA reads TGTGCCACCAGCGGTGCCTTGCTCGGGCAGCTGAACACTGAAGCTTTCTTT. Encoded protein: CATSGALLGQLNTEAFF.

This chain connects TRBV10-3 to TRBJ2-7; D remains ambiguous. Germline V lookup: CDR1 ENHRY, CDR2 SYGVKD. V was shortened by 1 base and J by 0 bases, with 13 bases between the two germline ends. The CDR3 contains 16 residues. Written as DNA, the CDR3 is TGTGCCATCAGTGAGTTGGGCCAACAAAGCTCCTACGAGCAGTACTTC. It specifies CAISELGQQSSYEQYF.

V is TRBV3-1 (or the pseudogene TRBV3-2) and J is TRBJ2-7; D perhaps matches TRBD2 (5 bases). V lost 8 bases and J lost 1, with 9 bases in between. The CDR3 is 12 amino acids. From germline, CDR1 is LGHDT and CDR2 YNNKEL (reference sequence). CDR3: CASEGWSYEQYF. In nucleotides, the CDR3 is TGTGCCAGCGAGGGCTGGTCCTACGAGCAGTACTTC.

V is TRBV6-5 and J is TRBJ1-4, with a weak D call TRBD1 (5 bases). Germline values: CDR1 MNHEY, CDR2 SVGAGI. This CDR3 has 12 residues. Trimming took off 4 bases at V and 8 bases at J, with 8 bases between the two ends. The CDR3 bases are TGTGCCAGCAGTTCCTACAGGGAAAAACTGTTTTTT. Its translation: CASSSYREKLFF.

The CDR3 sequence: CASSPLAGGSTEAFF. CDR3 in DNA: TGTGCCAGCAGCCCCTTAGCGGGCGGCTCCACTGAAGCTTTCTTT. The chain links TRBV7-9 to TRBJ1-1, with D hard to call. V lost 5 bases, J lost 4 bases, and 17 bases lay in between. Germline CDR1 is SEHNR and CDR2 is FQNEAQ (reference sequence). The CDR3 runs to 15 residues.

The chain combines TRBV6-2 or TRBV6-3 with TRBJ2-7; D is unclear. The germline V gene encodes CDR1 MNHEY and CDR2 SVGEGT. The CDR3 covers 13 residues. V lost 4 bases to trimming and J lost 3 bases, with 10 bases between them. The CDR3 DNA reads TGTGCCAGCAGTTTAGATTGGAACTACGAGCAGTACTTC. Amino acids: CASSLDWNYEQYF.

The V and J genes are TRBV29-1 and TRBJ2-5; 12 bases agree with TRBD2. The CDR3 is made up of 13 amino acids. Germline CDR1 and CDR2: SQVTM and ANQGSEA. The V and J ends lost 7 bases and 5 bases, in that order; junction bases with no gene match: 5. The chain's CDR3 is CSALAGGIETQYF. The CDR3 nucleotides read TGCAGCGCTCTAGCGGGGGGGATTGAGACCCAGTACTTC.

The V call is TRBV9, the J call TRBJ2-1; 7 nucleotides align to TRBD2. The junction had 10 bases not matched to a gene; V was cut back by 3 bases and J by 7 bases. This CDR3 has 15 residues. Per the germline V gene, CDR1 is SGDLS and CDR2 is YYNGEE. In DNA form, the CDR3 reads TGTGCCAGCAGCGCCCATCGAGCGGGGCCGAATGAGCAGTTCTTC. This gives the protein CASSAHRAGPNEQFF. The variable domain in full, with the rest retrieved from reference TRBV9 and TRBJ2-1, is DSGVTQTPKHLITATGQRVTLRCSPRSGDLSVYWYQQSLDQGLQFLIQYYNGEERAKGNILERFSAQQFPDLHSELNLSSLELGDSALYFCASSAHRAGPNEQFFGPGTRLTVL.

Only a few counts were recorded for this clone. This sequence joins TRBV29-1 and TRBJ2-7; TRBD2 might be the D (5 bases). The CDR3 extends over 12 amino acids. The V end lost 7 bases, the J end lost 1 base, and 11 bases lay between the germline ends. Germline V gene data show CDR1 as SQVTM and CDR2 as ANQGSEA. CDR3 sequence reads: CSGYTSSYEQYF. Here the CDR3 DNA reads TGCAGCGGGTATACTAGTTCCTACGAGCAGTACTTC.

CDR3 sequence reads: CASNRGLEQETQYF. DNA of the CDR3: TGTGCCAGTAACAGGGGGCTGGAGCAAGAGACCCAGTACTTC. The chain uses TRBV19 and TRBJ2-5; 9 bases match TRBD1. CDR3 length: 14 amino acids. The germline V gene has CDR1 LNHDA and CDR2 SQIVND (reference sequence). V lost 7 bases, J lost 2 bases, and 5 bases stayed unmatched.

The chain employs TRBV19 and TRBJ2-7; D gene ambiguous. The CDR3 has 12 amino acids. The germline gives CDR1 LNHDA, CDR2 SQIVND (reference sequence). Trimming took 3 bases from V and 6 from J, leaving 9 bases between them. CDR3 protein: CASSMPGVEQYF. The CDR3 nucleotides read TGTGCCAGTAGTATGCCTGGGGTCGAGCAGTACTTC. Full variable domain (missing parts from reference TRBV19 and TRBJ2-7): DGGITQSPKYLFRKEGQNVTLSCEQNLNHDAMYWYRQDPGQGLRLIYYSQIVNDFQKGDIAEGYSVSREKKESFPLTVTSAQKNPTAFYLCASSMPGVEQYFGPGTRLTVT.

The chain links TRBV5-4 to TRBJ1-6, with TRBD1 matching over 7 bases. The ends lost 3 bases at V and 7 bases at J; junction bases unmatched: 10. Germline V CDR1 and CDR2: SGHNT, YYREEE (reference sequence). This CDR3 has 16 amino acids. The CDR3 coding sequence is TGTGCCAGCAGCTCGTTGAGACAGGGAATAAATTCACCCCTCCACTTT. The encoded protein is CASSSLRQGINSPLHF. Complete variable domain (other parts from reference TRBV5-4 and TRBJ1-6): ETGVTQSPTHLIKTRGQQVTLRCSSQSGHNTVSWYQQALGQGPQFIFQYYREEENGRGNFPPRFSGLQFPNYSSELNVNALELDDSALYLCASSSLRQGINSPLHFGNGTRLTVT.

The rearrangement joins TRBV30 to TRBJ1-4; D not certain. With 0 bases removed from V and 4 bases from J, the gap between germline ends came to 6 bases. The CDR3 contains 13 residues. Germline V CDR1 and CDR2: GTSNPN, SVGIG (reference sequence). The CDR3 coding sequence is TGTGCCTGGAGTGTTAGATTTAATGAAAAACTGTTTTTT. Translating gives CAWSVRFNEKLFF. The entire variable domain, with the rest obtained from reference TRBV30 and TRBJ1-4, is as follows: SQTIHQWPATLVQPVGSPLSLECTVEGTSNPNLYWYRQAAGRGLQLLFYSVGIGQISSEVPQNLSASRPQDRQFILSSKKLLLSDSGFYLCAWSVRFNEKLFFGSGTQLSVL.